The 5 T cell receptor beta chains below all came from one sample that was sequenced in a study of regulatory T cells in long-lasting Graves disease. Time point indicated: newly diagnosed GD, antithyroid drugs for less than 3 months. Generation of the TCR library employed RNA extracted from PBMCs. Construction of TCR beta libraries relied on iRepertoire HTBI primers and on Arm-PCR targeting CDR3 regions. TCRdb reprocessed the multiplex PCR reads with MiXCR, giving one entry per CDR3 protein. The table lists under 700,000 distinct CDR3 sequences, approximately 16% of them singletons. These same data were also listed under a study on T cells in Graves' hyperthyroidism and ophthalmopathy.

The material sequenced was peripheral blood mononuclear cells (PBMCs), taken at new diagnosis, from a patient treated with antithyroid drugs. The receptors shown here come from a middle-aged woman with Graves disease.

This clonotype was counted many times. V and J are TRBV28 and TRBJ1-2, with D possibly TRBD1 on 5 matching bases. Germline CDR1 is MDHEN and CDR2 is SYDVKM. V lost 7 bases to trimming and J lost 4 bases, with 16 bases between them. CDR3 length: 14 residues. As DNA, the CDR3 is TGTGCCAGCAACGCAGGGTACGGGGGCTATGGCTACACCTTC. Translating it yields CASNAGYGGYGYTF.

This clonotype has a count of ten or more. The gene calls are TRBV7-9 and TRBJ2-3; D gene unclear. The CDR3 extends over 12 amino acids. Germline assignment: CDR1 SEHNR and CDR2 FQNEAQ (reference sequence). The ends were cut back, 1 base at V and 6 bases at J, with 5 bases in the middle. CDR3 nucleotide sequence: TGTGCCAGCAGCTTAGAGGTGGATACGCAGTATTTT. Residues: CASSLEVDTQYF. The full variable domain, completed using reference TRBV7-9 and TRBJ2-3, is DTGVSQNPRHKITKRGQNVTFRCDPISEHNRLYWYRQTLGQGPEFLTYFQNEAQLEKSRLLSDRFSAERPKGSFSTLEIQRTEQGDSAMYLCASSLEVDTQYFGPGTRLTVL.

The V gene is TRBV6-2 or TRBV6-3, the J gene TRBJ1-5; 8 bases are shared with TRBD1. J lost 0 bases, V lost 9 bases, and 7 bases had no gene match. Germline assignment: CDR1 MNHEY and CDR2 SVGEGT. The CDR3 is 15 amino acids. This CDR3 reads CASRQGPYSNQPQHF. CDR3 nucleotide sequence: TGTGCCAGTAGACAGGGGCCATATAGCAATCAGCCCCAGCATTTT.

This clonotype was seen a few times. This rearrangement joins TRBV7-9 to TRBJ1-1; 9 positions match TRBD1. The CDR3 sequence is 15 residues long. Germline V CDR1 and CDR2: SEHNR, FQNEAQ (reference sequence). V gave up 5 bases and J gave up 2 bases; unmatched junction bases: 6. The CDR3, as DNA: TGTGCCAGCAGCAATCTGGACAGGGGTAACACTGAAGCTTTCTTT. As protein: CASSNLDRGNTEAFF.

As to this clonotype: Being one base from a much bigger clone, this may be a read error. The chain combines TRBV18 with TRBJ1-2, with D uncertain. This CDR3 contains 14 residues. V was trimmed by 3 bases and J by 6 bases, leaving 14 bases between them. Germline V gene lookup returns CDR1 KGHSH and CDR2 LQKENI. CDR3 residues: CASSPDLSRDGYTF. CDR3 nucleotides: TGTGCCAGCTCACCGGACCTATCACGGGATGGCTACACCTTC. Based on the CDR3 plus reference TRBV18 and TRBJ1-2, the full variable domain is NAGVMQNPRHLVRRRGQEARLRCSPMKGHSHVYWYRQLPEEGLKFMVYLQKENIIDESGMPKERFSAEFPKEGPSILRIQQVVRGDSAAYFCASSPDLSRDGYTFGSGTRLTVV.